Below, 28 T cell receptor beta chains from the same sample are listed, as sequenced in a study of cytomegalovirus exposure and HLA in healthy donors. 13 Jbeta primers and 60 Vbeta primers were used for the PCR. Repertoires were generated with immunoSEQ multiplex PCR, while TCRdb's copy carries only in-frame clones and drops some. Of about 140,000 clones listed, about 84% were seen once; the top ten hold roughly 6%. Sequenced sample: PBMCs. Source of these receptors: a woman between 40 and 50 years old in good health and CMV-seropositive.

The chain is built from TRBV10-3 and TRBJ1-2; D might be TRBD1 (6 bases). V lost 10 bases and J lost 4, with 13 bases in between. CDR3 length equals 12 residues. The V gene's germline CDR1 is ENHRY and CDR2 SYGVKD. The CDR3 here is CATHGTLYGYTF. The DNA for the CDR3 is TGTGCCACCCACGGGACACTCTATGGCTACACCTTC.

This clone was seen a single time. CDR3 coding DNA: TGTGCCTGGAGTGTACGTAATGGAGGAGAAAAACTGTTTTTT. Encoded protein: CAWSVRNGGEKLFF. V gene TRBV30 combines with J gene TRBJ1-4; D gene uncertain. The CDR3 consists of 14 residues. V was trimmed by 0 bases and J by 8 bases, leaving 13 bases between them. Germline V gene lookup returns CDR1 GTSNPN and CDR2 SVGIG (reference sequence). The complete variable domain, with remaining parts taken from reference TRBV30 and TRBJ1-4, reads SQTIHQWPATLVQPVGSPLSLECTVEGTSNPNLYWYRQAAGRGLQLLFYSVGIGQISSEVPQNLSASRPQDRQFILSSKKLLLSDSGFYLCAWSVRNGGEKLFFGSGTQLSVL.

The CDR3 DNA reads as TGTGCCAGCAGTCGAGGGACTCCATACGAGCAGTACTTC. This gives the protein CASSRGTPYEQYF. The J gene is TRBJ2-7, the V gene TRBV28, with a weak D call TRBD2 (6 bases). The CDR3 is made up of 13 amino acids. Germline loops: CDR1 MDHEN, CDR2 SYDVKM. Trimming stripped 5 bases from V and 4 bases from J, with 12 bases between.

The V gene is TRBV7-2, the J gene TRBJ2-1; possible D gene TRBD2, 6 bases. V dropped 5 bases and J dropped 8 bases, with 16 bases sitting between them. Germline V gene data show CDR1 as SGHTA and CDR2 as FQGNSA. This CDR3 has 14 residues. The CDR3 loop reads CASSRGGSGDEQFF. The CDR3 nucleotides read TGTGCCAGCAGCCGTGGAGGGTCGGGGGATGAGCAGTTCTTC.

Only one count was recorded for this clone. The V call is TRBV28, the J call TRBJ2-1; D possibly corresponds to TRBD2 (7 bases). Per the germline V gene, CDR1 is MDHEN and CDR2 is SYDVKM. This CDR3 spans 15 amino acids. With 6 bases removed from V and 3 bases from J, the gap between germline ends came to 15 bases. The CDR3 reads CASRRGGGVYNEQFF. The CDR3 DNA is TGTGCCAGCAGACGAGGGGGAGGGGTCTACAATGAGCAGTTCTTC.

As regards this clone: At the DNA level, this CDR3 is encoded by other sequences in the same sample as well. V usage is TRBV4-1 and J usage is TRBJ2-7; D is ambiguous. The CDR3 has 13 amino acids. Trimming shortened V by 4 bases and J by 0 bases, and 7 bases separated the two germline ends. CDR1 MGHRA and CDR2 YSYEKL come from the germline V gene. CDR3 loop: CASSRTSSYEQYF. The CDR3 nucleotides are TGCGCCAGCAGCCGTACAAGCTCCTACGAGCAGTACTTC.

The rearrangement joins TRBV5-1 to TRBJ2-1, with 7 bases that match TRBD2. This CDR3 is built from 14 residues. Trimming removed 4 bases from V and 4 bases from J; junction bases left unmatched: 5. Germline-derived CDR1 and CDR2 are SGHRS and YFSETQ. CDR3 DNA sequence: TGCGCCAGCAGCGCGCGGACTAGTTACAATGAGCAGTTCTTC. Amino acids: CASSARTSYNEQFF.

The chain employs TRBV5-5 and TRBJ1-1, with D possibly matching TRBD1 (5 bases). The germline CDR1 and CDR2 sequences are SGHKS and YYEKEE (reference sequence). The V end lost 4 bases, the J end lost 0 bases, and 13 bases lay between the germline ends. The CDR3 consists of 15 residues. CDR3 region: CASSLLGPVNTEAFF. CDR3 nucleotide sequence: TGTGCCAGCAGCCTGCTGGGGCCTGTGAACACTGAAGCTTTCTTT.

A few counts support this clone. J is TRBJ2-7 and V is TRBV6-1, with TRBD2 identical over 8 bases. The CDR3 length is 15 residues. V gave up 4 bases and J gave up 0 bases; unmatched junction bases: 5. Per germline, CDR1 MNHNS and CDR2 SASEGT. The CDR3 DNA reads TGTGCCAGCAGTGGGGGTAGCGGGGTCTCCTACGAGCAGTACTTC. This codes for CASSGGSGVSYEQYF.

This clone was seen a handful of times. The chain joins TRBV6-5 to TRBJ1-4, with 8 bases matching TRBD1. Germline CDR1 reads MNHEY; CDR2 reads SVGAGI. This CDR3 has 15 residues. The trim removed 2 bases at V and 4 bases at J, leaving 3 bases unmatched. CDR3 amino acids: CASSYPGQGNEKLFF. The CDR3 nucleotides read TGTGCCAGCAGTTACCCAGGACAGGGTAATGAAAAACTGTTTTTT.

V usage is TRBV5-4 and J usage is TRBJ2-7, with 9 bases identical to TRBD2. CDR1 and CDR2 (germline): SGHNT, YYREEE (reference sequence). The CDR3 contains 15 residues. Trimming cost V 2 bases and J 3 bases; bases outside gene matches: 6. CDR3 DNA: TGTGCCAGCAGCTTAGGAGGTAGCGGGAGCTACGAGCAGTACTTC. Protein product: CASSLGGSGSYEQYF. The entire variable domain, with the rest obtained from reference TRBV5-4 and TRBJ2-7, is as follows: ETGVTQSPTHLIKTRGQQVTLRCSSQSGHNTVSWYQQALGQGPQFIFQYYREEENGRGNFPPRFSGLQFPNYSSELNVNALELDDSALYLCASSLGGSGSYEQYFGPGTRLTVT.

The gene calls are TRBV27 and TRBJ2-1; TRBD1 aligns across 7 bases. V shed 7 bases, J shed 6 bases, and the junction held 9 bases outside the gene matches. The CDR3 sequence is 14 residues long. In germline, CDR1 is MNHEY, CDR2 SMNVEV (reference sequence). This CDR3 is CASTLPRTGNEQFF. In DNA form, the CDR3 reads TGTGCCAGCACACTCCCTCGGACAGGCAATGAGCAGTTCTTC.

The V and J genes are TRBV5-1 and TRBJ2-7; possible D gene TRBD2, 6 bases. This CDR3 has 13 amino acids. Germline lookup yields CDR1 SGHRS and CDR2 YFSETQ. The V and J ends lost 5 bases and 0 bases respectively, with 9 bases between them. This CDR3 is CASRERVSYEQYF. The CDR3 DNA reads TGCGCCAGCAGGGAGCGGGTCTCCTACGAGCAGTACTTC. The variable domain in full, completed from reference TRBV5-1 and TRBJ2-7, reads KAGVTQTPRYLIKTRGQQVTLSCSPISGHRSVSWYQQTPGQGLQFLFEYFSETQRNKGNFPGRFSGRQFSNSRSEMNVSTLELGDSALYLCASRERVSYEQYFGPGTRLTVT.

The chain combines TRBV4-1 with TRBJ2-1, with D maybe TRBD2 (6 bases). The V gene's germline CDR1 is MGHRA and CDR2 YSYEKL. Trimming removed 5 bases at V and 6 bases at J, with 11 bases between. The CDR3 covers 13 residues. CDR3 region: CASSFSGPNEQFF. CDR3 bases: TGCGCCAGCAGCTTTAGCGGACCCAATGAGCAGTTCTTC.

This clone occurred once. V and J are TRBV11-3 and TRBJ2-7, with 9 bases lining up with TRBD2. V lost 8 bases to trimming and J lost 0 bases; unmatched junction nucleotides: 5. CDR1 and CDR2 (germline): SGHNT, YENEEA. The length of the CDR3 is 14 residues. The CDR3 DNA reads TGTGCCAGCGGGCTTAGCGGGAGCTCCTACGAGCAGTACTTC. This encodes CASGLSGSSYEQYF.

The V gene is TRBV6-1, the J gene TRBJ2-7; D is possibly TRBD1 (6 bases). Germline assignment: CDR1 MNHNS and CDR2 SASEGT. V lost 8 bases and J lost 2, with 16 bases in between. CDR3 size: 14 residues. CDR3 sequence (DNA): TGTGCCAGCCTACAGACCGGACAGACCTACGAGCAGTACTTC. Translated: CASLQTGQTYEQYF.

The V call is TRBV6-5, the J call TRBJ1-5; 7 bases agree with TRBD1. Germline V lookup: CDR1 MNHEY, CDR2 SVGAGI. The CDR3 has 15 residues. V was clipped by 6 bases and J by 2 bases; unmatched bases: 7. The CDR3 is CASRFDRDGNQPQHF. In nucleotides, the CDR3 is TGTGCCAGCAGGTTTGACAGGGATGGCAATCAGCCCCAGCATTTT.

V is TRBV6-1 and J is TRBJ2-3, with D possibly being TRBD1 (5 bases). This CDR3 has 14 residues. In germline, CDR1 is MNHNS, CDR2 SASEGT. Deletions cut 5 bases from V and 0 bases from J, with 9 bases between. In nucleotides, the CDR3 is TGTGCCAGCAGTCGGACATGGAGCACAGATACGCAGTATTTT. Translation gives CASSRTWSTDTQYF.

The chain recombines TRBV5-1 with TRBJ2-3; TRBD2 agrees at 7 bases. With 5 bases clipped from V and 5 bases from J, the junction kept 11 bases outside the gene matches. Germline V gene data show CDR1 as SGHRS and CDR2 as YFSETQ. This CDR3 contains 15 residues. CDR3 region: CASRRTAGVGDTQYF. The DNA for the CDR3 is TGCGCCAGCAGAAGGACCGCGGGAGTAGGAGATACGCAGTATTTT.

This clone was seen a handful of times. The chain joins TRBV7-9 to TRBJ1-1; 8 bases line up with TRBD1. V gave up 2 bases and J gave up 4 bases; unmatched junction bases: 12. The germline V gene has CDR1 SEHNR and CDR2 FQNEAQ (reference sequence). CDR3 length equals 17 residues. DNA for the CDR3: TGTGCCAGCAGCTTAACGGCAGGGGGCGAGTTAGGCACTGAAGCTTTCTTT. This encodes CASSLTAGGELGTEAFF.

The chain uses TRBV6-5 and TRBJ2-5, with a tentative D call TRBD2 (6 bases). With 7 bases removed from V and 2 bases from J, the gap between germline ends came to 14 bases. There are 14 residues in the CDR3. The germline gives CDR1 MNHEY, CDR2 SVGAGI. This CDR3 reads CASTQPGGQETQYF. The CDR3 DNA reads TGTGCCAGCACCCAACCTGGGGGGCAAGAGACCCAGTACTTC.

The rearrangement links TRBV9 to TRBJ1-3; D is uncertain. Germline V gene data show CDR1 as SGDLS and CDR2 as YYNGEE. V shed 0 bases and J shed 8 bases, with 6 bases lying between them. The CDR3 totals 12 residues. The CDR3 loop reads CASSVDPDTIYF. The CDR3 coding sequence is TGTGCCAGCAGCGTAGATCCCGACACCATATATTTT.

V usage is TRBV5-1 and J usage is TRBJ1-1; D uncertain. Germline CDR1 SGHRS, CDR2 YFSETQ. This CDR3 is 15 amino acids long. The germline V and J ends were trimmed by 0 bases and 3 bases, with 12 bases remaining between them. CDR3 DNA sequence: TGCGCCAGCAGCTTGGCTGAGGCCGGGGACACTGAAGCTTTCTTT. This gives the protein CASSLAEAGDTEAFF.

V gene TRBV19 combines with J gene TRBJ2-1; 9 bases are shared with TRBD2. Germline trimming cut 5 bases from V and 0 bases from J; bases unmatched to any gene: 14. From germline, CDR1 is LNHDA and CDR2 SQIVND (reference sequence). This CDR3 contains 19 residues. CDR3 coding DNA: TGTGCCAGTAGTTCTCCCCCGGGACTAGCACCGAGCTCCTACAATGAGCAGTTCTTC. Its protein is CASSSPPGLAPSSYNEQFF.

The J gene is TRBJ2-2, the V gene TRBV10-1; 7 bases are shared with TRBD2. This CDR3 spans 15 amino acids. The germline V gene has CDR1 WNHNN and CDR2 SYGVQD (reference sequence). Trimming took 4 bases from V and 8 from J; bases not matched to a gene: 10. The CDR3 here is CASSGTRSGMGELFF. The CDR3 DNA is TGCGCCAGCAGTGGGACTAGAAGTGGGATGGGGGAGCTGTTTTTT.

V usage is TRBV27 and J usage is TRBJ2-7, with 7 positions matching TRBD2. The CDR3 spans 13 residues. V dropped 7 bases and J dropped 1; count of bases not matched to a gene: 4. The germline V gene has CDR1 MNHEY and CDR2 SMNVEV (reference sequence). The CDR3 is CASMGGVSYEQYF. CDR3 in DNA: TGTGCCAGCATGGGAGGGGTTTCCTACGAGCAGTACTTC.

The V call is TRBV7-6, the J call TRBJ2-3, with TRBD1 matching over 10 bases. The CDR3 length is 15 residues. CDR1 is SGHVS and CDR2 is FNYEAQ in the germline V gene. V lost 1 base to trimming and J lost 3 bases; unmatched junction nucleotides: 1. Here the CDR3 DNA reads TGTGCCAGCAGCTTAGGGGGACAGGGGACAGATACGCAGTATTTT. It codes for CASSLGGQGTDTQYF.

J is TRBJ2-3 and V is TRBV9, with D possibly TRBD1 on 6 matching bases. The V and J ends lost 4 bases and 1 base respectively, with 28 bases between them. Germline V CDR1 and CDR2: SGDLS, YYNGEE. This CDR3 is built from 20 residues. The CDR3, as DNA: TGTGCCAGCAGCCCCCCCGCCAGGGACACCTTCCAAAGGGGCACAGATACGCAGTATTTT. Encoded protein: CASSPPARDTFQRGTDTQYF.